The entry below gives a single TCR beta chain sequence along with its context. In the original processing: Reference gene primer amplification yielded estimated nucleated cell counts. Profiled with immunoSEQ multiplex PCR; TCRdb holds only in-frame clones, not every one. D and trimming were read from the DNA, whereas the V and J calls and clone size are those reported in that table. The table has 55,000 to 75,000 clones, about 90% seen once; the top ten hold 8.5%. This sample is part of a study of blood T cell repertoires in COVID-19. Across the study: The United States, Italy and Spain provided the acute and convalescent COVID-19 samples. In each case, the material was cDNA or gDNA derived from T cells, B-cell-depleted T cells, or PBMCs.

J was trimmed by 3 bases and V by 5 bases; bases with no gene match: 3. Germline CDR1 SGHTA, CDR2 FQGNSA. CDR3 length: 15 amino acids. The sample taken for sequencing was peripheral blood. The chain carries TRBV7-2 and TRBJ2-7, with TRBD2 matching 14 bases. This TCR derives from a human donor in a cohort sampled during active COVID-19. In nucleotides, the CDR3 is TGTGCCAGCAGCACCGGACTAGCGGGGGGCTACGAGCAGTACTTC. It is translated as CASSTGLAGGYEQYF.